These T cell receptor beta chains were read from a single sample in a study of cytomegalovirus exposure and HLA in healthy donors. Clones were read by immunoSEQ multiplex PCR, and TCRdb kept only the in-frame ones, dropping some. The sample includes about 150,000 clones, around three quarters of them seen just once. The sample taken for sequencing was PBMCs. Every receptor here comes from a man in his forties in good health and CMV-seropositive. The CDR3 runs from the conserved cysteine through the conserved F or W. D genes are given only for firm matches. The size of a clone is reported for some rows only, either as once, few or many, or as a class for expanded clones.

J: TRBJ1-3; D: .; V: TRBV19; size: few; CDR3: CASSPTFSGNTIYF; DNA: TGTGCCAGTAGTCCTACCTTCTCTGGAAACACCATATATTTT
J: TRBJ2-5; D: TRBD1; V: TRBV27; size: .; CDR3: CASSSYRGAETQYF; DNA: TGTGCCAGCAGTTCGTACAGGGGTGCGGAGACCCAGTACTTC
J: TRBJ2-2; D: .; V: TRBV7-9; size: .; CDR3: CASSLAGANTGELFF; DNA: TGTGCCAGCAGCTTAGCGGGAGCGAACACCGGGGAGCTGTTTTTT
J: TRBJ1-5; D: .; V: TRBV2; size: .; CDR3: CASRESNQPQHF; DNA: TGTGCCAGCCGGGAGAGCAATCAGCCCCAGCATTTT
J: TRBJ1-1; D: TRBD1; V: TRBV5-1; size: .; CDR3: CASSSAGGYTEAFF; DNA: TGCGCCAGCAGTAGTGCAGGGGGTTATACTGAAGCTTTCTTT
J: TRBJ2-1; D: .; V: TRBV6-1; size: once; CDR3: CASSTVAEGEFF; DNA: TGTGCCAGCAGTACGGTAGCGGAGGGAGAGTTCTTC
J: TRBJ2-7; D: .; V: TRBV27; size: .; CDR3: CASSPIARGKRIGEQYF; DNA: TGTGCCAGCAGTCCTATAGCGCGGGGAAAGAGGATTGGCGAGCAGTACTTC
J: TRBJ1-1; D: .; V: TRBV5-6; size: .; CDR3: CASSLGGGGGEAFF; DNA: TGTGCCAGCAGCTTGGGAGGAGGGGGGGGTGAAGCTTTCTTT
J: TRBJ2-3; D: .; V: TRBV2; size: .; CDR3: CASSALIAPTDTQYF; DNA: TGTGCCAGCAGTGCGCTGATAGCTCCGACAGATACGCAGTATTTT
J: TRBJ2-3; D: .; V: TRBV27; size: .; CDR3: CASSLQAGDTQYF; DNA: TGTGCCAGCAGTTTACAGGCCGGAGATACGCAGTATTTT
J: TRBJ1-2; D: TRBD1; V: TRBV5-4; size: .; CDR3: CASSLSTGAGGYTF; DNA: TGTGCCAGCAGTCTGAGTACAGGGGCTGGGGGCTACACCTTC
J: TRBJ2-7; D: TRBD1; V: TRBV10-3; size: once; CDR3: CAISLRQGAGEQYF; DNA: TGTGCCATCAGTTTGAGACAGGGGGCGGGCGAGCAGTACTTC
J: TRBJ1-4; D: TRBD1; V: TRBV5-4; size: few; CDR3: CASSLGTGGGEKLFF; DNA: TGTGCCAGCAGCTTGGGTACAGGGGGGGGAGAAAAACTGTTTTTT
J: TRBJ1-1; D: .; V: TRBV4-1; size: few; CDR3: CASSQAMGGNTEAFF; DNA: TGCGCCAGCAGCCAAGCTATGGGAGGGAACACTGAAGCTTTCTTT
J: TRBJ2-7; D: .; V: TRBV28; size: .; CDR3: CASSLPSSYEQYF; DNA: TGTGCCAGCAGTTTGCCTAGCTCCTACGAGCAGTACTTC
J: TRBJ2-1; D: TRBD2; V: TRBV5-4; size: .; CDR3: CASSRGASGSNYNEQFF; DNA: TGTGCCAGCAGCCGGGGGGCTAGCGGGAGTAACTACAATGAGCAGTTCTTC
J: TRBJ2-7; D: TRBD2; V: TRBV5-4; size: .; CDR3: CASSLEGLAHHEQYF; DNA: TGTGCCAGCAGCTTGGAGGGACTAGCTCACCACGAGCAGTACTTC
J: TRBJ2-3; D: TRBD1; V: TRBV2; size: .; CDR3: CASSGQGARTDTQYF; DNA: TGTGCCAGCAGCGGACAGGGGGCGCGCACAGATACGCAGTATTTT
J: TRBJ1-2; D: .; V: TRBV5-4; size: .; CDR3: CASSLQGAYGYTF; DNA: TGTGCCAGCAGTTTACAGGGAGCCTATGGCTACACCTTC
J: TRBJ2-7; D: .; V: TRBV11-2; size: .; CDR3: CASSSSTGLLYEQYF; DNA: TGTGCCAGCAGCTCCTCTACAGGGTTGCTCTACGAGCAGTACTTC
J: TRBJ1-1; D: TRBD1; V: TRBV30; size: .; CDR3: CAWSQRPGGAFF; DNA: TGTGCCTGGAGCCAAAGGCCAGGGGGAGCTTTCTTT
J: TRBJ1-5; D: TRBD1; V: TRBV7-9; size: .; CDR3: CASSLAPGQGRGNQPQHF; DNA: TGTGCCAGCAGCTTAGCGCCGGGACAGGGAAGGGGCAATCAGCCCCAGCATTTT
J: TRBJ2-1; D: TRBD1; V: TRBV5-6; size: .; CDR3: CASSPTGTGDSGQFF; DNA: TGTGCCAGCAGTCCAACCGGGACAGGGGACTCAGGGCAGTTCTTC
J: TRBJ2-7; D: TRBD2; V: TRBV13; size: .; CDR3: CASSFTLPGLAGESSYEQYF; DNA: TGTGCCAGCAGCTTTACTTTACCGGGACTAGCGGGAGAAAGCTCCTACGAGCAGTACTTC
J: TRBJ2-5; D: .; V: TRBV4-3; size: .; CDR3: CASSQDSSAYQETQYF; DNA: TGCGCCAGCAGCCAAGATTCTAGCGCGTACCAAGAGACCCAGTACTTC
J: TRBJ2-7; D: TRBD1; V: TRBV27; size: .; CDR3: CASKRSGTGGTYEQYF; DNA: TGTGCCAGCAAAAGATCCGGGACAGGGGGTACCTACGAGCAGTACTTC
J: TRBJ2-3; D: TRBD2; V: TRBV27; size: once; CDR3: CASSPWGGEAQYF; DNA: TGTGCCAGCAGCCCTTGGGGGGGTGAGGCGCAGTATTTT